This record looks at one T cell receptor (beta chain) sequence and its context. Its antigen remains unidentified. Study processing details: Filtering differed since immunoSEQ provided only junctions, with no quality scores. The method was immunoSEQ multiplex PCR; TCRdb's version includes in-frame clones alone and lacks a portion of them. For V, J and clone size, that table is used; D and trimming come from the DNA. Among hundreds of thousands of clones listed, 95% were seen once. These data come from a study of shared clonotypes between healthy human individuals. Study-level findings and limits: Against clonotypes common to all four donors, non-shared ones had lower generation probabilities.

Selected positively for CCR7 and CD45RO-negative, naive CD8 cells excluded terminally differentiated effector memory CD45RA+ cells. The study drew all its donors from Caucasian adults living in Nashville, Tennessee. Sequencing was carried out using naive CD8+ T cells sorted from blood. This receptor was taken from a woman aged 25 to 39 in good health.

CDR3 region: CASSLPRTSGFSYNEQFF. CDR3 coding DNA: TGTGCCAGCAGCCTACCCCGGACTAGCGGGTTCTCCTACAATGAGCAGTTCTTC. The chain combines TRBV7-9 with TRBJ2-1, with 11 bases fitting TRBD2. The trim removed 5 bases at V and 0 bases at J, leaving 9 bases unmatched. Germline V gives CDR1 SEHNR, CDR2 FQNEAQ (reference sequence). The CDR3 has 18 amino acids.